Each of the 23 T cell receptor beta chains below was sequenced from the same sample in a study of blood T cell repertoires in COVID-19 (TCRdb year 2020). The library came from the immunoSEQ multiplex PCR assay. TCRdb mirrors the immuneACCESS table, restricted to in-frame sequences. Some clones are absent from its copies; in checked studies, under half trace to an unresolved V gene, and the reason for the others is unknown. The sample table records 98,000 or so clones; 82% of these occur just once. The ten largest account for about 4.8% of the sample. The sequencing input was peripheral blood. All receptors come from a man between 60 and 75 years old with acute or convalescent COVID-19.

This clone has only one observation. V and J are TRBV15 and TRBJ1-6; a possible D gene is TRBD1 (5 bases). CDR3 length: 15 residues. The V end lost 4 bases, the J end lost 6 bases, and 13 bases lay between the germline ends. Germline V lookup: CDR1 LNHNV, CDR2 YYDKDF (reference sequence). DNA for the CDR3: TGTGCCACCAGCAATAAGGGGATCGGTAATTCACCCCTCCACTTT. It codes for CATSNKGIGNSPLHF.

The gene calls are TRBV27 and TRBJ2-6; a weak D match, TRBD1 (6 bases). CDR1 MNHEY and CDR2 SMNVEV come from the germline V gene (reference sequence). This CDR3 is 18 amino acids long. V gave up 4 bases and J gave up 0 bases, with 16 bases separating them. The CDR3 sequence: CASSSHGQLSSGANVLTF. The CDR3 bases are TGTGCCAGCAGTTCACACGGACAGTTAAGCTCTGGGGCCAACGTCCTGACTTTC.

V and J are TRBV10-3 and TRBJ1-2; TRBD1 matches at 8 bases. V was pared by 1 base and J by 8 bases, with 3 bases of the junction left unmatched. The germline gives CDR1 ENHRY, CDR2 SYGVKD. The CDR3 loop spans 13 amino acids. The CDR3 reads CAISELTGVGYTF. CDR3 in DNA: TGTGCCATCAGTGAGTTGACAGGGGTCGGCTACACCTTC.

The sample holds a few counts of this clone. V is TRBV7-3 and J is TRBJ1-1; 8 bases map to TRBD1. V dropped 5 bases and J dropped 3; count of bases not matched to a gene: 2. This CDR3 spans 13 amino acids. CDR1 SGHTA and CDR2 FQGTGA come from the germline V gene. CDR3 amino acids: CASSVQGDTEAFF. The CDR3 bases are TGTGCCAGCAGCGTACAGGGGGACACTGAAGCTTTCTTT.

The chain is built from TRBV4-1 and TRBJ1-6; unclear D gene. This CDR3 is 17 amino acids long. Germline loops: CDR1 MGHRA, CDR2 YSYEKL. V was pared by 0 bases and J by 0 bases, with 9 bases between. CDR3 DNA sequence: TGCGCCAGCAGCCAAGACGAGCGGAGCTCCTATAATTCACCCCTCCACTTT. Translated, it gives CASSQDERSSYNSPLHF.

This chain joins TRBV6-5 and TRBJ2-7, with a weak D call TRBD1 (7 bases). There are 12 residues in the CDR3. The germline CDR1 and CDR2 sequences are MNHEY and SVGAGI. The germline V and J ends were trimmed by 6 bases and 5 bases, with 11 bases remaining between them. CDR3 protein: CASRQGTHEQYF. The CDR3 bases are TGTGCCAGCAGACAGGGGACTCACGAGCAGTACTTC.

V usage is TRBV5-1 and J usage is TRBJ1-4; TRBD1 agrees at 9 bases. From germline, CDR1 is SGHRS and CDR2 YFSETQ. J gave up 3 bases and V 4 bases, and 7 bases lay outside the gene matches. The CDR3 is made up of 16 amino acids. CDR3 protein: CASSAGTGPPNEKLFF. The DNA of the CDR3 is TGCGCCAGCAGCGCAGGGACAGGGCCACCTAATGAAAAACTGTTTTTT.

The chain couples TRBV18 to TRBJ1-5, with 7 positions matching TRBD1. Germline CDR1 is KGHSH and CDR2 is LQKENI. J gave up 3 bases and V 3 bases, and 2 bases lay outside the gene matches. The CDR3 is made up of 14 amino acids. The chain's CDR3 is CASSPTGINQPQHF. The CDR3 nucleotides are TGTGCCAGCTCACCGACAGGGATCAATCAGCCCCAGCATTTT.

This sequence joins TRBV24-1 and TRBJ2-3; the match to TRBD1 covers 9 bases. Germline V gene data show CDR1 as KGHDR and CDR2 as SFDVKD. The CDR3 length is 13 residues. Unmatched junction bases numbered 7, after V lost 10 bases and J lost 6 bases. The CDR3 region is CATQTGGRDTQYF. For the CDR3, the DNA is TGTGCCACTCAGACAGGGGGGCGGGATACGCAGTATTTT.

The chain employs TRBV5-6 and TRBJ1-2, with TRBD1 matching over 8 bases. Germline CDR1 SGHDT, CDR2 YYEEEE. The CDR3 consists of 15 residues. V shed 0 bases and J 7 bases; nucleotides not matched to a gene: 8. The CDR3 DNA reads TGTGCCAGCAGCTTGGGACAGGGGCGCGGTATTGGCTACACCTTC. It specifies CASSLGQGRGIGYTF.

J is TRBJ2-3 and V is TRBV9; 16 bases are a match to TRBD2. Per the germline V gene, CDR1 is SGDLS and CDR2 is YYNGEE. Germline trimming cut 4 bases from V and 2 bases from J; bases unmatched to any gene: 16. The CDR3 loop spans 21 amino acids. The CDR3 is CASSPRRGLAGGGVLTDTQYF. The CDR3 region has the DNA TGTGCCAGCAGCCCTCGCCGGGGACTAGCGGGGGGGGGAGTCCTCACAGATACGCAGTATTTT.

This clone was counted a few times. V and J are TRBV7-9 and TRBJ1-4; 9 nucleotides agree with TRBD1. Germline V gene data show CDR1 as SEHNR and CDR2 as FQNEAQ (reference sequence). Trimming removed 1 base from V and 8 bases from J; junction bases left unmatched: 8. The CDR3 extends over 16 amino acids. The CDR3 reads CASSLGTGGKEEKLFF. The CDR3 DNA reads TGTGCCAGCAGCTTAGGAACAGGGGGCAAAGAGGAAAAACTGTTTTTT.

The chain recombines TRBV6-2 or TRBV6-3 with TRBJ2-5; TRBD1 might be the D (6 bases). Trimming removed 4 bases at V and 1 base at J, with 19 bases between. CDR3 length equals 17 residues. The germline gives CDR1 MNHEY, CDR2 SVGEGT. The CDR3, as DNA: TGTGCCAGCAGTTCATCAACCGGGACAACTCCCCAAGAGACCCAGTACTTC. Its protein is CASSSSTGTTPQETQYF.

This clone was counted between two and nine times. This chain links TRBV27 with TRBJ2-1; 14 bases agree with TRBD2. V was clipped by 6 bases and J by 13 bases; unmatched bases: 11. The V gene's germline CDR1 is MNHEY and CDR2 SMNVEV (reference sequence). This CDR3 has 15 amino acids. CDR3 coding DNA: TGTGCCAGCAGGCCTCCGGGACTAGCGGGGGCCGGTCAGTTCTTC. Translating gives CASRPPGLAGAGQFF.

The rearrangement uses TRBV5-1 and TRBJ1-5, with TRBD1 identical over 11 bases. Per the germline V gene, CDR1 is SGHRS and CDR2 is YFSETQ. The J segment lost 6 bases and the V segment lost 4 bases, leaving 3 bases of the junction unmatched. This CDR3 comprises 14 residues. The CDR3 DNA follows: TGCGCCAGCAGCCAAGGGACAGGGGGTCAGCCCCAGCATTTT. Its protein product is CASSQGTGGQPQHF.

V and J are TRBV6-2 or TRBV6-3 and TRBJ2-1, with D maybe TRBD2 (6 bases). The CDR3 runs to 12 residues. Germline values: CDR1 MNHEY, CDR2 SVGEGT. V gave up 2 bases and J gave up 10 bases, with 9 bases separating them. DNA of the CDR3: TGTGCCAGCAGTTACCCTGGGGGGGAGCAGTTCTTC. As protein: CASSYPGGEQFF.

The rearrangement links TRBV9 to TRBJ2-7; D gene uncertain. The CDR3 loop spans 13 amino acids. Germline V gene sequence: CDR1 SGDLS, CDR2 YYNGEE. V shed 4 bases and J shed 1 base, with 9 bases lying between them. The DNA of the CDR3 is TGTGCCAGCAGCCCAAGTAGTTCCTACGAGCAGTACTTC. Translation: CASSPSSSYEQYF. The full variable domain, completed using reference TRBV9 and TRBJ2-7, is DSGVTQTPKHLITATGQRVTLRCSPRSGDLSVYWYQQSLDQGLQFLIQYYNGEERAKGNILERFSAQQFPDLHSELNLSSLELGDSALYFCASSPSSSYEQYFGPGTRLTVT.

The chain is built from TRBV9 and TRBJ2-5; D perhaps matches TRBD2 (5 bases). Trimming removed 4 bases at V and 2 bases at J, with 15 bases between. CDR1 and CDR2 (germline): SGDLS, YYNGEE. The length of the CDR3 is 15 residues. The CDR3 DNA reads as TGTGCCAGCAGCCCGCGGGCGCCTACACAAGAGACCCAGTACTTC. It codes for CASSPRAPTQETQYF.

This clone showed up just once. CDR3 sequence: CASSLGTASYNEQFF. CDR3 DNA sequence: TGTGCCAGCAGCTTAGGGACAGCCTCCTACAATGAGCAGTTCTTC. The chain carries TRBV7-2 and TRBJ2-1; D may be TRBD1 (6 bases). Deletions cut 1 base from V and 0 bases from J, with 7 bases between. The CDR3 totals 15 residues. Germline V gives CDR1 SGHTA, CDR2 FQGNSA.

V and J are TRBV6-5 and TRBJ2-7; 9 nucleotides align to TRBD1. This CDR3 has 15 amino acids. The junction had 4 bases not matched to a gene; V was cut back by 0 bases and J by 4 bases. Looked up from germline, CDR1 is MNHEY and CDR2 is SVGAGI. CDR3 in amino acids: CASSYSKTGGYEQYF. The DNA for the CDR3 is TGTGCCAGCAGTTACTCGAAGACAGGGGGATACGAGCAGTACTTC.

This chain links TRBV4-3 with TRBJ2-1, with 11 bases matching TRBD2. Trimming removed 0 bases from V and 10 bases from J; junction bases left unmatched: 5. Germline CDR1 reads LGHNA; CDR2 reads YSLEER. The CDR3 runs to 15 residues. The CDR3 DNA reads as TGCGCCAGCAGCCAAGAATGGCTAGCGGGAGGCGAGCAGTTCTTC. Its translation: CASSQEWLAGGEQFF.

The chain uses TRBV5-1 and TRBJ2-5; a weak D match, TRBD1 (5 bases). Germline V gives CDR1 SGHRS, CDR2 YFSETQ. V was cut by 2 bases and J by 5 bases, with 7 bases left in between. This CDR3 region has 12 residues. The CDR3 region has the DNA TGCGCCAGCAGCTTTAGGGGTGAGACCCAGTACTTC. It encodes CASSFRGETQYF.

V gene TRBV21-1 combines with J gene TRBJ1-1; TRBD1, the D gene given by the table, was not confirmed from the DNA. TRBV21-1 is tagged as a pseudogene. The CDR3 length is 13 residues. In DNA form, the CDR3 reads TGTGCCAGCATGAGCAGGATGAACACTGAAGCTTTCTTT. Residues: CASMSRMNTEAFF.